The entry below gives a single T cell receptor beta chain sequence along with its context. Its matching antigen is unknown. The germline V and J ends were trimmed by 5 bases and 0 bases, with 12 bases remaining between them. Germline V gene sequence: CDR1 MDHEN, CDR2 SYDVKM. This CDR3 region has 15 residues. The TCR cDNA carried a universal primer site and UMIs from 5'RACE template switching. MiXCR was run by TCRdb on the 5' RACE reads, yielding one entry per CDR3 protein. Of some 600,000 distinct CDR3 sequences listed, about 15% were seen once; the top ten hold roughly 17%. The data belong to a study of T cells after yellow fever vaccination. Study-wide points: Re-detected after boosting: most primary clones, 96% of CD4 and about 85% of CD8. Peak timing came faster in the weaker secondary response, day 5 versus 15. From the bulk population, abundant clonotypes could contaminate and appear within FACS-sorted repertoires.

The TCR was taken from a man aged 18 to 30 who received the YFV17D yellow fever vaccine. The sequencing here drew on PBMCs, taken 4 to 5 days after the first yellow fever vaccination. The genes are TRBV28 and TRBJ2-3; D might be TRBD2 (6 bases). CDR3 in DNA: TGTGCCAGCAGTGGTGCTAGCGTCAGCACAGATACGCAGTATTTT. Protein: CASSGASVSTDTQYF.